This T cell receptor (beta chain) derives from a study of T cell responses to AZD1222 COVID-19 vaccine. Findings of the study overall: Close to half of all spike-specific TCRs reportedly target regions of the variants that are unmutated.

Trimming shortened V by 10 bases and J by 0 bases, and 11 bases separated the two germline ends. The CDR3 totals 13 residues. Germline values: CDR1 SNHLY, CDR2 FYNNEI. Notes on this clone: Its antigen is not known.

Libraries were prepared by immunoSEQ multiplex PCR; TCRdb keeps only in-frame clonotypes and omits some of them. The table has approximately 49,000 clones, 79% seen once. The sequence came from an adult in good health. The material sequenced was peripheral blood, taken on day 0 of MenACWY control vaccination. The chain has TRBV2 and TRBJ2-3; D remains unclear. The CDR3 region has the DNA TGTGCCACTACACAAACTAGCACAGATACGCAGTATTTT. As protein: CATTQTSTDTQYF.